These 29 T cell receptor beta chains were all obtained from the same sample, sequenced in a study of T cell repertoires in cytomegalovirus infection. TCRdb reprocessed the reads via MiXCR and lists one record per CDR3 protein. This sample has more than 95,000 distinct CDR3 sequences, with about 32% found just once. For these TCRs, the target antigens are not known. The sequencing used CD8+ T cells from cultured PBMCs, collected from culture after CMV antigen stimulation. The origin of the receptors is a human donor in good health (CMV status not recorded). Some clones in this sample may be carry-over from other donors' samples.

This clonotype was seen at least ten times. The rearrangement joins TRBV24-1 to TRBJ2-1; D could derive from TRBD1 or TRBD2 (5 bases each). The length of the CDR3 is 16 residues. The V end lost 3 bases, the J end lost 4 bases, and 15 bases lay between the germline ends. Germline assignment: CDR1 KGHDR and CDR2 SFDVKD. CDR3 in DNA: TGTGCCACCAGTGATAACTTTCATGGGACGTACAATGAGCAGTTCTTC. The encoded protein is CATSDNFHGTYNEQFF.

This clonotype was picked up many times. V and J are TRBV7-6 and TRBJ2-1, with 10 bases identical to TRBD2. This CDR3 comprises 15 residues. The trim removed 8 bases at V and 7 bases at J, leaving 11 bases unmatched. CDR1 and CDR2 (germline): SGHVS, FNYEAQ. CDR3 bases: TGTGCCAGCGGGAGGAGCGGGGGGGACTCGAATGAGCAGTTCTTC. Protein product: CASGRSGGDSNEQFF.

This clonotype was counted at least ten times. The rearrangement joins TRBV19 to TRBJ2-2; 11 bases line up with TRBD1. The germline gives CDR1 LNHDA, CDR2 SQIVND (reference sequence). The CDR3 extends over 16 amino acids. Trimming took 11 bases from V and 7 from J; bases not matched to a gene: 15. CDR3 sequence (DNA): TGTGCCGCAAGACCCTGGACAGGGGGCAGCGGCGGGGAGCTGTTTTTT. Amino acids: CAARPWTGGSGGELFF. The complete variable domain, with remaining parts taken from reference TRBV19 and TRBJ2-2, reads DGGITQSPKYLFRKEGQNVTLSCEQNLNHDAMYWYRQDPGQGLRLIYYSQIVNDFQKGDIAEGYSVSREKKESFPLTVTSAQKNPTAFYLCAARPWTGGSGGELFFGEGSRLTVL.

This clonotype was detected only a few times. This chain links TRBV5-1 with TRBJ1-2, with D hard to call. The CDR3 length is 13 residues. The germline CDR1 and CDR2 sequences are SGHRS and YFSETQ. The germline V and J ends were trimmed by 0 bases and 2 bases, with 5 bases remaining between them. The CDR3 here is CASSLASNYGYTF. Here the CDR3 DNA reads TGCGCCAGCAGCTTGGCCTCAAACTATGGCTACACCTTC.

The genes are TRBV27 and TRBJ2-2, with TRBD1 matching over 10 bases. This CDR3 is built from 14 residues. Germline V CDR1 and CDR2: MNHEY, SMNVEV (reference sequence). V was clipped by 4 bases and J by 6 bases; unmatched bases: 2. CDR3: CASSWTGGSGELFF. In nucleotides, the CDR3 is TGTGCCAGCAGTTGGACAGGGGGTTCCGGGGAGCTGTTTTTT.

There are many counts of this clonotype. This rearrangement joins TRBV7-6 to TRBJ2-6; D possibly corresponds to TRBD2 (6 bases). With 4 bases removed from V and 0 bases from J, the gap between germline ends came to 13 bases. The CDR3 runs 17 residues. Germline-derived CDR1 and CDR2 are SGHVS and FNYEAQ. CDR3 DNA sequence: TGTGCCAGCAGCTCGGGACTTACGTACTCTGGGGCCAACGTCCTGACTTTC. It is translated as CASSSGLTYSGANVLTF.

The chain links TRBV7-6 to TRBJ1-3; weak D call: TRBD1 (6 bases). The V end was cut by 5 bases, the J end by 3 bases, with 11 bases between. The CDR3 loop spans 14 amino acids. Germline V gives CDR1 SGHVS, CDR2 FNYEAQ. DNA for the CDR3: TGTGCCAGCAGCCCCTCGACAGGTGGAAACACCATATATTTT. Protein product: CASSPSTGGNTIYF.

This clonotype was detected only a few times. The chain is built from TRBV6-5 and TRBJ1-1; maybe TRBD1 (5 bases). The CDR3 covers 13 residues. The V end was cut by 2 bases, the J end by 9 bases, with 13 bases between. Germline-derived CDR1 and CDR2 are MNHEY and SVGAGI. CDR3 DNA: TGTGCCAGCAGTTACCCCGGGGGTACACAAGCTTTCTTT. Translated: CASSYPGGTQAFF.

This clonotype has a count of ten or more. The genes are TRBV27 and TRBJ1-1, with TRBD1 matching over 8 bases. Trimming removed 7 bases from V and 3 bases from J; junction bases left unmatched: 4. The CDR3 sequence is 13 residues long. Germline-derived CDR1 and CDR2 are MNHEY and SMNVEV (reference sequence). This CDR3 reads CASMYRGYTEAFF. CDR3 bases: TGTGCCAGCATGTACAGGGGGTACACTGAAGCTTTCTTT.

The V gene is TRBV6-6, the J gene TRBJ2-7, with unresolved D. Germline CDR1 MNHNY, CDR2 SVGAGI (reference sequence). The CDR3 runs to 14 residues. The germline V and J ends were trimmed by 2 bases and 4 bases, with 12 bases remaining between them. This chain's CDR3 is CASSYAGAVYEQYF. The CDR3 DNA follows: TGTGCCAGCAGTTACGCAGGAGCCGTGTACGAGCAGTACTTC.

This clonotype was picked up many times. This chain uses TRBV7-3 with TRBJ2-1, with D unclear. Germline CDR1 is SGHTA and CDR2 is FQGTGA. The CDR3 has 16 residues. V gave up 2 bases and J gave up 6 bases, with 17 bases separating them. The CDR3 loop reads CASSLRAHYPTNEQFF. The CDR3 DNA sequence: TGTGCCAGCAGCTTACGGGCCCACTACCCGACCAATGAGCAGTTCTTC.

The sample holds one count of this clonotype. This rearrangement joins TRBV6-6 to TRBJ1-6, with 7 nucleotides matching TRBD1. The trim removed 1 base at V and 4 bases at J, leaving 13 bases unmatched. CDR1 MNHNY and CDR2 SVGAGI come from the germline V gene (reference sequence). The CDR3 runs to 19 residues. The CDR3 region is CASSYLHPGQSTYNSPLHF. In DNA, the CDR3 is TGTGCCAGCAGTTACTTACACCCGGGACAGAGTACTTATAATTCACCCCTCCACTTT.

This clonotype was detected only a few times. The CDR3 coding sequence is TGCGCCAGCAGCCAAGGGACAGGGGCGACATTCTTT. Translated: CASSQGTGATFF. The chain uses TRBV4-3 and TRBJ1-1; 9 bases match TRBD1. CDR1 and CDR2 from the germline V gene are LGHNA and YSLEER. The V and J ends lost 1 base and 14 bases, in that order; junction bases with no gene match: 5. CDR3 length equals 12 residues.

This clonotype was seen ten or more times. This rearrangement joins TRBV4-1 to TRBJ1-5, with D tentatively TRBD1 (5 bases). The CDR3 length is 14 residues. Germline CDR1 MGHRA, CDR2 YSYEKL. With 3 bases removed from V and 5 bases from J, the gap between germline ends came to 11 bases. CDR3 sequence reads: CASSQGDGHQPQHF. In nucleotides, the CDR3 is TGCGCCAGCAGCCAGGGGGACGGCCATCAGCCCCAGCATTTT.

The rearrangement uses TRBV20-1 and TRBJ2-3; the D is unclear. Germline assignment: CDR1 DFQATT and CDR2 SNEGSKA (reference sequence). V lost 3 bases and J 3 bases, leaving 10 bases between the germline ends. The CDR3 has 13 residues. CDR3 sequence reads: CSASLTGTDTQYF. CDR3 sequence (DNA): TGCAGTGCTAGTCTAACCGGGACAGATACGCAGTATTTT.

This clonotype appeared many times. This chain links TRBV7-2 with TRBJ1-2, with no clear D. Germline assignment: CDR1 SGHTA and CDR2 FQGNSA. The CDR3 is 15 amino acids. V was shortened by 1 base and J by 2 bases, with 11 bases between the two germline ends. CDR3 nucleotide sequence: TGTGCCAGCAGCTTAGGAGGAAGCACCAACTATGGCTACACCTTC. It specifies CASSLGGSTNYGYTF.

This chain links TRBV9 with TRBJ2-3, with 9 bases lining up with TRBD2. V shed 0 bases, J shed 3 bases, and the junction held 5 bases outside the gene matches. This CDR3 region has 16 residues. Per germline, CDR1 SGDLS and CDR2 YYNGEE. The CDR3 region is CASSVEGGGATDTQYF. In DNA, the CDR3 is TGTGCCAGCAGCGTAGAGGGCGGGGGGGCAACAGATACGCAGTATTTT.

This chain links TRBV5-1 with TRBJ2-7; perhaps TRBD1 as D (6 bases). The germline CDR1 and CDR2 sequences are SGHRS and YFSETQ. With 0 bases removed from V and 3 bases from J, the gap between germline ends came to 16 bases. This CDR3 comprises 16 residues. The CDR3 DNA sequence: TGCGCCAGCAGCTTGGAGGGCGCAGGGGCCCTCTACGAGCAGTACTTC. Its translation is CASSLEGAGALYEQYF.

This chain links TRBV7-9 with TRBJ2-5, with 9 bases identical to TRBD2. From germline, CDR1 is SEHNR and CDR2 FQNEAQ (reference sequence). The V and J ends lost 3 bases and 3 bases, in that order; junction bases with no gene match: 5. CDR3 length: 15 residues. The CDR3 loop reads CASSFRIAGEETQYF. CDR3 coding DNA: TGTGCCAGCAGCTTTAGGATAGCGGGGGAAGAGACCCAGTACTTC.

The rearrangement links TRBV14 to TRBJ1-1; D ambiguous. Trimming removed 0 bases at V and 2 bases at J, with 7 bases between. The CDR3 contains 14 residues. Germline V gene sequence: CDR1 SGHDN, CDR2 FVKESK. CDR3 in amino acids: CASSQDYGNTEAFF. In DNA, the CDR3 is TGTGCCAGCAGCCAAGATTATGGAAACACTGAAGCTTTCTTT.

The chain recombines TRBV4-1 with TRBJ2-3; D gene uncertain. Germline CDR1 and CDR2: MGHRA and YSYEKL. Between the trimmed V and J ends, which lost 0 bases and 4 bases, there was a span of 8 bases. The length of the CDR3 is 14 residues. The CDR3 here is CASSQDLLADTQYF. The CDR3 DNA reads TGCGCCAGCAGCCAAGACCTCCTGGCAGATACGCAGTATTTT.

The gene calls are TRBV4-1 and TRBJ1-5; 7 bases align to TRBD1. The CDR3 is made up of 14 amino acids. V dropped 5 bases and J dropped 7; count of bases not matched to a gene: 8. Germline V gene lookup returns CDR1 MGHRA and CDR2 YSYEKL. CDR3 loop: CASSYDREAQPQHF. Written as DNA, the CDR3 is TGCGCCAGCAGCTACGACAGGGAGGCGCAGCCCCAGCATTTT.

A few counts support this clonotype. The V gene is TRBV6-6, the J gene TRBJ2-1, with TRBD2 matching over 8 bases. The CDR3 contains 14 residues. Germline CDR1 is MNHNY and CDR2 is SVGAGI (reference sequence). Trimming at V came to 4 bases and at J to 6 bases, leaving 5 bases not matched to a gene. The CDR3 region has the DNA TGTGCCAGCAGTTCCCGGACTAGCATCAATGAGCAGTTCTTC. Translating gives CASSSRTSINEQFF.

The chain joins TRBV5-1 to TRBJ2-2; D may be TRBD1 (6 bases). With 0 bases removed from V and 0 bases from J, the gap between germline ends came to 6 bases. The CDR3 runs to 15 residues. Per the germline V gene, CDR1 is SGHRS and CDR2 is YFSETQ. CDR3 in amino acids: CASSLGTANTGELFF. The CDR3 region has the DNA TGCGCCAGCAGCTTGGGGACAGCGAACACCGGGGAGCTGTTTTTT.

This clonotype has ten or more counts. The chain is built from TRBV29-1 and TRBJ2-3; 7 bases line up with TRBD2. V trimming: 4 bases; J trimming: 4 bases; junction bases outside the gene matches: 8. Per the germline V gene, CDR1 is SQVTM and CDR2 is ANQGSEA. The CDR3 has 14 amino acids. In DNA, the CDR3 is TGCAGCGTTGTTAGGCTAGCGGAACCAGATACGCAGTATTTT. This codes for CSVVRLAEPDTQYF.

This clonotype was recorded a few times. The chain employs TRBV4-3 and TRBJ2-1; 15 bases are shared with TRBD2. V shed 0 bases and J 4 bases; nucleotides not matched to a gene: 10. This CDR3 has 20 residues. Germline CDR1 and CDR2: LGHNA and YSLEER. Here the CDR3 reads CASSQDSLGLAGGRYNEQFF. The CDR3 DNA is TGCGCCAGCAGCCAAGATAGTTTGGGACTAGCGGGGGGCAGATACAATGAGCAGTTCTTC.

This clonotype showed up just a few times. J is TRBJ2-3 and V is TRBV7-6; D is ambiguous. V lost 3 bases to trimming and J lost 4 bases, with 17 bases between them. Per germline, CDR1 SGHVS and CDR2 FNYEAQ. The CDR3 has 16 amino acids. CDR3 loop: CASSFMNPVLADTQYF. The CDR3 bases are TGTGCCAGCAGCTTTATGAATCCGGTCCTCGCAGATACGCAGTATTTT. Full variable domain (rest looked up from reference TRBV7-6 and TRBJ2-3): GAGVSQSPRYKVTKRGQDVALRCDPISGHVSLYWYRQALGQGPEFLTYFNYEAQQDKSGLPNDRFSAERPEGSISTLTIQRTEQRDSAMYRCASSFMNPVLADTQYFGPGTRLTVL.

This clonotype was seen only a few times. V gene TRBV7-6 combines with J gene TRBJ1-1, with D possibly matching TRBD1 (5 bases). The V and J ends lost 6 bases and 1 base respectively, with 12 bases between them. The CDR3 length is 14 residues. Germline V gene sequence: CDR1 SGHVS, CDR2 FNYEAQ. The CDR3 region is CASRKEGPNTEAFF. CDR3 bases: TGTGCCAGCAGGAAGGAGGGGCCGAACACTGAAGCTTTCTTT.

The V call is TRBV12-3 or TRBV12-4, the J call TRBJ1-4, with D tentatively TRBD1 (5 bases). The CDR3 runs to 15 residues. Between the trimmed V and J ends, which lost 5 bases and 6 bases, there was a span of 16 bases. CDR3 bases: TGTGCCAGCAGTCCGGGACGGGGAAACGATGAAAAACTGTTTTTT. It yields the protein CASSPGRGNDEKLFF.